These 30 T cell receptor beta chains were sequenced from one sample in a study of cytomegalovirus exposure and HLA in healthy donors. Use of 60 Vbeta and 13 Jbeta primers characterized the PCR. Libraries were prepared by immunoSEQ multiplex PCR; TCRdb keeps only in-frame clonotypes and omits some of them. The repertoire holds about 130,000 clones, with about 78% as singletons. The sample taken for sequencing was PBMCs. Receptors originate from a female donor in good health and CMV-seronegative.

This clone turned up a few times. The chain carries TRBV5-1 and TRBJ2-3; D is unclear. V lost 4 bases and J 4 bases, leaving 10 bases between the germline ends. Germline values: CDR1 SGHRS, CDR2 YFSETQ. The CDR3 has 13 amino acids. For the CDR3, the DNA is TGCGCCAGCAGCGACCCGGGTGCAGATACGCAGTATTTT. This gives the protein CASSDPGADTQYF.

This clone has just a few counts. The chain carries TRBV5-1 and TRBJ1-1, with a tentative D call TRBD1 (6 bases). Germline CDR1 reads SGHRS; CDR2 reads YFSETQ. This CDR3 comprises 15 residues. V was pared by 0 bases and J by 4 bases, with 13 bases between. CDR3 nucleotides: TGCGCCAGCAGCTTGGGCGGGGGGCGGGGCACTGAAGCTTTCTTT. Translated, it gives CASSLGGGRGTEAFF. The complete variable domain, with remaining parts taken from reference TRBV5-1 and TRBJ1-1, reads KAGVTQTPRYLIKTRGQQVTLSCSPISGHRSVSWYQQTPGQGLQFLFEYFSETQRNKGNFPGRFSGRQFSNSRSEMNVSTLELGDSALYLCASSLGGGRGTEAFFGQGTRLTVV.

J is TRBJ2-5 and V is TRBV5-4; TRBD2 aligns across 7 bases. The trim removed 0 bases at V and 7 bases at J, leaving 6 bases unmatched. Germline V gene data show CDR1 as SGHNT and CDR2 as YYREEE (reference sequence). CDR3 length equals 14 residues. CDR3 amino acids: CASSLEAGRGTQYF. CDR3 in DNA: TGTGCCAGCAGCTTGGAGGCAGGGAGGGGGACCCAGTACTTC.

This sequence joins TRBV5-1 and TRBJ1-4; 7 bases match TRBD1. CDR3 length: 16 amino acids. J gave up 4 bases and V 1 base, and 7 bases lay outside the gene matches. Looked up from germline, CDR1 is SGHRS and CDR2 is YFSETQ. CDR3: CASSLSPGQFNEKLFF. The CDR3 DNA reads as TGCGCCAGCAGCTTGTCTCCGGGACAGTTTAATGAAAAACTGTTTTTT.

The V gene is TRBV19, the J gene TRBJ2-5, with TRBD2 matching 9 bases. The length of the CDR3 is 15 residues. CDR1 and CDR2 from the germline V gene are LNHDA and SQIVND (reference sequence). The junction had 5 bases not matched to a gene; V was cut back by 1 base and J by 5 bases. The CDR3 DNA is TGTGCCAGTAGTATAGGCGGGGGGGCCGGGGAGACCCAGTACTTC. The encoded protein is CASSIGGGAGETQYF. The full variable domain, rest sourced from reference TRBV19 and TRBJ2-5, is DGGITQSPKYLFRKEGQNVTLSCEQNLNHDAMYWYRQDPGQGLRLIYYSQIVNDFQKGDIAEGYSVSREKKESFPLTVTSAQKNPTAFYLCASSIGGGAGETQYFGPGTRLLVL.

This sequence joins TRBV5-6 and TRBJ2-7; D is perhaps TRBD1 (5 bases). The CDR3 length is 13 residues. Germline lookup yields CDR1 SGHDT and CDR2 YYEEEE. V lost 4 bases, J lost 1 base, and 9 bases lay in between. DNA for the CDR3: TGTGCCAGCAGCCTGGGGCAGTCCTACGAGCAGTACTTC. It codes for CASSLGQSYEQYF. Filled out from reference TRBV5-6 and TRBJ2-7, the complete variable domain reads DAGVTQSPTHLIKTRGQQVTLRCSPKSGHDTVSWYQQALGQGPQFIFQYYEEEERQRGNFPDRFSGHQFPNYSSELNVNALLLGDSALYLCASSLGQSYEQYFGPGTRLTVT.

This chain links TRBV15 with TRBJ1-1; no reliable D call. The CDR3 runs to 16 residues. Germline V gives CDR1 LNHNV, CDR2 YYDKDF (reference sequence). Trimming removed 0 bases at V and 4 bases at J, with 15 bases between. The CDR3 protein is CATSREGGGIGTEAFF. CDR3 nucleotides: TGTGCCACCAGCAGAGAGGGCGGAGGGATAGGCACTGAAGCTTTCTTT.

This chain uses TRBV30 with TRBJ1-3; 7 positions match TRBD1. The CDR3 totals 14 residues. CDR1 GTSNPN and CDR2 SVGIG come from the germline V gene (reference sequence). The trim removed 3 bases at V and 4 bases at J, leaving 6 bases unmatched. The CDR3 sequence is CAWSAQGLGNTIYF. The DNA of the CDR3 is TGTGCCTGGAGCGCACAGGGGCTCGGAAACACCATATATTTT.

The gene calls are TRBV18 and TRBJ2-5, with a possible D match to TRBD1 (6 bases). V was shortened by 6 bases and J by 4 bases, with 18 bases between the two germline ends. This CDR3 spans 15 amino acids. The V gene's germline CDR1 is KGHSH and CDR2 LQKENI. CDR3 bases: TGTGCCAGCTCCCAAACAGGGTTCCTCGCAGAGACCCAGTACTTC. As protein: CASSQTGFLAETQYF.

The gene calls are TRBV30 and TRBJ1-1; no clear D. The V gene lost 1 base and the J gene lost 1 base, with 7 bases spanning the gap. This CDR3 is 13 amino acids long. Germline assignment: CDR1 GTSNPN and CDR2 SVGIG (reference sequence). For the CDR3, the DNA is TGTGCCTGGAGTGGCGGTGGGAACACTGAAGCTTTCTTT. The encoded protein is CAWSGGGNTEAFF.

This clone was seen only once. The chain has TRBV30 and TRBJ1-1; 9 positions agree with TRBD1. This CDR3 region has 15 residues. Germline CDR1 is GTSNPN and CDR2 is SVGIG (reference sequence). The V segment lost 2 bases and the J segment 4 bases; nucleotides outside the gene matches: 8. CDR3 protein: CAWSPRTGVGTEAFF. DNA for the CDR3: TGTGCCTGGAGTCCAAGGACAGGGGTTGGCACTGAAGCTTTCTTT.

This clone has a handful of counts. The chain combines TRBV5-1 with TRBJ1-4; 10 bases line up with TRBD1. Germline loops: CDR1 SGHRS, CDR2 YFSETQ. The CDR3 runs 15 residues. Unmatched junction bases numbered 7, after V lost 3 bases and J lost 8 bases. As DNA, the CDR3 is TGCGCCAGCAGCTACGGACAGGGGGTAAAAGAAAAACTGTTTTTT. This gives the protein CASSYGQGVKEKLFF.

This chain connects TRBV7-9 to TRBJ1-6; 9 bases map to TRBD1. This CDR3 contains 15 residues. Germline V gene lookup returns CDR1 SEHNR and CDR2 FQNEAQ (reference sequence). With 1 base clipped from V and 9 bases from J, the junction kept 4 bases outside the gene matches. The CDR3 reads CASSLGTGEGSPLHF. CDR3 DNA sequence: TGTGCCAGCAGCTTAGGGACAGGGGAGGGTTCACCCCTCCACTTT.

The CDR3 protein is CATSRGGGGSPEAFF. CDR3 nucleotide sequence: TGTGCCACCAGCAGAGGCGGGGGGGGCTCCCCTGAAGCTTTCTTT. V is TRBV15 and J is TRBJ1-1, with D perhaps matching TRBD1 (6 bases). Trimming pared 1 base from V and 6 bases from J, leaving 15 bases between. The CDR3 totals 15 residues. CDR1 and CDR2 (germline): LNHNV, YYDKDF (reference sequence).

The J gene is TRBJ1-5, the V gene TRBV6-1; TRBD1 might be the D (5 bases). The CDR3 sequence is 15 residues long. The V gene lost 6 bases and the J gene lost 7 bases, with 19 bases spanning the gap. Looked up from germline, CDR1 is MNHNS and CDR2 is SASEGT. The CDR3 DNA reads TGTGCCAGCAGCTCCGGGACCGCGGGGCGCCAGCCCCAGCATTTT. Its translation is CASSSGTAGRQPQHF.

This clone has a single count. CDR3 amino acids: CASSLGLAGGINEQFF. For the CDR3, the DNA is TGTGCCAGCAGCTTGGGACTAGCGGGAGGGATCAATGAGCAGTTCTTC. This chain links TRBV5-4 with TRBJ2-1, with 14 bases lining up with TRBD2. Germline V gene data show CDR1 as SGHNT and CDR2 as YYREEE (reference sequence). This CDR3 contains 16 residues. V shed 0 bases and J 6 bases; nucleotides not matched to a gene: 2.

This chain uses TRBV27 with TRBJ1-2; 11 nucleotides line up with TRBD1. Germline loops: CDR1 MNHEY, CDR2 SMNVEV (reference sequence). The ends lost 4 bases at V and 7 bases at J; junction bases unmatched: 2. CDR3 length: 13 amino acids. CDR3 bases: TGTGCCAGCAGTTGGACAGGGGGCCTTGGCTACACCTTC. It is translated as CASSWTGGLGYTF.

CDR3: CASRADRSSLYGYTF. In DNA, the CDR3 is TGTGCCAGCAGGGCCGACAGGAGCTCCTTATATGGCTACACCTTC. The chain carries TRBV6-5 and TRBJ1-2; D possibly corresponds to TRBD1 (6 bases). The CDR3 covers 15 residues. The germline V and J ends were trimmed by 6 bases and 5 bases, with 19 bases remaining between them. Germline assignment: CDR1 MNHEY and CDR2 SVGAGI.

This chain connects TRBV6-1 to TRBJ2-3; the D gene is possibly TRBD1 (6 bases). V dropped 2 bases and J dropped 2 bases, with 17 bases sitting between them. Germline lookup yields CDR1 MNHNS and CDR2 SASEGT. The CDR3 is 17 residues long. The CDR3 DNA is TGTGCCAGCAGTGAAAGGGTGGGGGCGCGGACCACAGATACGCAGTATTTT. Amino acids: CASSERVGARTTDTQYF.

The chain carries TRBV4-2 and TRBJ2-7; 10 nucleotides match TRBD2. The germline V gene encodes CDR1 LGHNA and CDR2 YNFKEQ. The trim removed 1 base at V and 0 bases at J, leaving 0 bases unmatched. This CDR3 has 15 amino acids. CDR3 sequence: CASSQGLAGSYEQYF. In DNA, the CDR3 is TGTGCCAGCAGCCAAGGACTAGCGGGCTCCTACGAGCAGTACTTC.

V usage is TRBV19 and J usage is TRBJ2-7; 9 bases map to TRBD1. The CDR3 has 13 residues. With V trimmed by 10 bases and J by 4 bases, 8 bases remained unmatched. CDR1 and CDR2 from the germline V gene are LNHDA and SQIVND (reference sequence). The CDR3 reads CAIGPGTGYEQYF. CDR3 in DNA: TGTGCCATCGGACCCGGGACAGGGTACGAGCAGTACTTC.

This chain links TRBV13 with TRBJ2-5; weak D call: TRBD2 (6 bases). The CDR3 has 14 residues. The V gene lost 4 bases and the J gene lost 2 bases, with 11 bases spanning the gap. In germline, CDR1 is PRHDT, CDR2 FYEKMQ (reference sequence). In nucleotides, the CDR3 is TGTGCCAGCAGCTCCCCCGGGGGACAAGAGACCCAGTACTTC. Translating gives CASSSPGGQETQYF.

As to this clone: A junction end diverges from the germline sequence, so it may reflect a read error. This chain uses TRBV7-9 with TRBJ2-7; no clear D. Germline V gene sequence: CDR1 SEHNR, CDR2 FQNEAQ (reference sequence). The CDR3 consists of 11 residues. CDR3 protein: CSSSDGYEQYF. CDR3 DNA: TGTTCCAGCAGCGACGGGTACGAGCAGTACTTC. The full variable domain, completed using reference TRBV7-9 and TRBJ2-7, is DTGVSQNPRHKITKRGQNVTFRCDPISEHNRLYWYRQTLGQGPEFLTYFQNEAQLEKSRLLSDRFSAERPKGSFSTLEIQRTEQGDSAMYLCSSSDGYEQYFGPGTRLTVT.

The chain combines TRBV27 with TRBJ1-4; 7 bases fit TRBD1. CDR3 length equals 15 residues. Unmatched junction bases numbered 9, after V lost 4 bases and J lost 7 bases. Germline V gene lookup returns CDR1 MNHEY and CDR2 SMNVEV (reference sequence). The CDR3 sequence: CASSSAGGIGEKLFF. The CDR3 coding sequence is TGTGCCAGCAGTTCGGCAGGGGGGATCGGTGAAAAACTGTTTTTT.

V usage is TRBV19 and J usage is TRBJ2-2; possibly TRBD2 for D (6 bases). The V and J ends lost 6 bases and 4 bases respectively, with 18 bases between them. The CDR3 sequence is 16 residues long. Per the germline V gene, CDR1 is LNHDA and CDR2 is SQIVND (reference sequence). The CDR3 DNA sequence: TGTGCCAGTAGATCGGTATGGAGGGTTAGCACCGGGGAGCTGTTTTTT. This encodes CASRSVWRVSTGELFF. The full variable domain, its missing parts supplied by reference TRBV19 and TRBJ2-2, is DGGITQSPKYLFRKEGQNVTLSCEQNLNHDAMYWYRQDPGQGLRLIYYSQIVNDFQKGDIAEGYSVSREKKESFPLTVTSAQKNPTAFYLCASRSVWRVSTGELFFGEGSRLTVL.

The J gene is TRBJ2-1, the V gene TRBV4-1; the match to TRBD2 covers 7 bases. The germline CDR1 and CDR2 sequences are MGHRA and YSYEKL. This CDR3 is 18 amino acids long. The trim removed 7 bases at V and 4 bases at J, leaving 19 bases unmatched. CDR3 in amino acids: CASTLVAWGGGNYNEQFF. The CDR3 region has the DNA TGCGCCAGCACCCTCGTAGCCTGGGGCGGGGGAAATTACAATGAGCAGTTCTTC.

The chain is built from TRBV6-6 and TRBJ1-1; 9 bases are shared with TRBD1. This CDR3 is 13 amino acids long. Germline trimming cut 5 bases from V and 4 bases from J; bases unmatched to any gene: 2. CDR1 is MNHNY and CDR2 is SVGAGI in the germline V gene (reference sequence). CDR3 loop: CASSRQGGTEAFF. In nucleotides, the CDR3 is TGTGCCAGCAGTAGACAGGGGGGCACTGAAGCTTTCTTT.

This clone was detected a few times. The chain is built from TRBV6-6 and TRBJ2-7; perhaps TRBD2 as D (6 bases). CDR1 and CDR2 (germline): MNHNY, SVGAGI (reference sequence). Trimming cost V 0 bases and J 0 bases, with 12 bases left between them. This CDR3 comprises 16 residues. The CDR3 sequence is CASSYSPGTASYEQYF. The DNA for the CDR3 is TGTGCCAGCAGTTACTCCCCCGGGACTGCCTCCTACGAGCAGTACTTC.

The genes are TRBV7-9 and TRBJ1-4; D is undetermined. The CDR3 extends over 14 amino acids. The V end lost 4 bases, the J end lost 8 bases, and 14 bases lay between the germline ends. In germline, CDR1 is SEHNR, CDR2 FQNEAQ (reference sequence). The DNA of the CDR3 is TGTGCCAGCAGCTCGGGTTTGGGAGGCGAAAAACTGTTTTTT. As protein: CASSSGLGGEKLFF.

The chain combines TRBV7-8 with TRBJ2-7; 7 positions agree with TRBD2. The junction had 4 bases not matched to a gene; V was cut back by 0 bases and J by 2 bases. The V gene's germline CDR1 is SGHVS and CDR2 FQNEAQ. The CDR3 has 15 amino acids. CDR3 region: CASSLALAETYEQYF. Here the CDR3 DNA reads TGTGCCAGCAGCTTAGCGCTAGCGGAGACCTACGAGCAGTACTTC.